The 20 T cell receptor beta chains below all came from one sample that was sequenced in a study of OX40 agonist ivuxolimab in advanced cancers. This table comes from immunoSEQ multiplex PCR, and its TCRdb copy is limited to in-frame clones, with some not included. The sample has 75,000 to 100,000 clones, more than 85% seen once. The specimen was CD4+ or CD8+ T cells sorted from blood, collected in a trial of the OX40 agonist ivuxolimab. These receptors were taken from an adult with an advanced solid tumor such as melanoma, head and neck, liver or kidney cancer.

The chain employs TRBV4-1 and TRBJ2-7; D not certain. Germline V gives CDR1 MGHRA, CDR2 YSYEKL. The V and J ends lost 0 bases and 3 bases respectively, with 12 bases between them. This CDR3 region has 15 residues. CDR3 in amino acids: CASSQDLGLGYEQYF. CDR3 DNA: TGCGCCAGCAGCCAAGACCTGGGATTGGGCTACGAGCAGTACTTC.

The sample holds a few counts of this clone. The chain joins TRBV6-5 to TRBJ1-6; 7 bases fit TRBD1. The CDR3 covers 15 residues. The V gene's germline CDR1 is MNHEY and CDR2 SVGAGI. Trimming took 2 bases from V and 7 from J; bases not matched to a gene: 5. CDR3 nucleotides: TGTGCCAGCAGTTACGGTACGACAGGGAATTCACCCCTCCACTTT. It yields the protein CASSYGTTGNSPLHF.

This clone has a handful of counts. The V and J genes are TRBV9 and TRBJ1-1; no clear D. The length of the CDR3 is 12 residues. The germline CDR1 and CDR2 sequences are SGDLS and YYNGEE. Trimming removed 4 bases at V and 10 bases at J, with 14 bases between. CDR3 DNA sequence: TGTGCCAGCAGCCCGGGCGGATCGGGAGCTTTCTTT. Protein product: CASSPGGSGAFF. The full variable domain, in which reference TRBV9 and TRBJ1-1 provide the parts outside the CDR3, is DSGVTQTPKHLITATGQRVTLRCSPRSGDLSVYWYQQSLDQGLQFLIQYYNGEERAKGNILERFSAQQFPDLHSELNLSSLELGDSALYFCASSPGGSGAFFGQGTRLTVV.

This clone was recorded once. The rearrangement uses TRBV5-1 and TRBJ2-4; 10 positions agree with TRBD2. CDR1 is SGHRS and CDR2 is YFSETQ in the germline V gene. The V and J ends lost 4 bases and 0 bases, in that order; junction bases with no gene match: 19. This CDR3 contains 21 residues. CDR3 sequence (DNA): TGCGCCAGCAGCCCGTTACCCCTTACTAGCGGGGCAACCTTAGCCAAAAACATTCAGTACTTC. Its protein is CASSPLPLTSGATLAKNIQYF.

CDR3 sequence (DNA): TGTGCCAGCAGCTTGGAGGGGTCGTTTAACTATGGCTACACCTTC. This translates into CASSLEGSFNYGYTF. The gene calls are TRBV5-6 and TRBJ1-2; D is possibly TRBD1 (5 bases). Looked up from germline, CDR1 is SGHDT and CDR2 is YYEEEE. The CDR3 is made up of 15 amino acids. The V gene lost 0 bases and the J gene lost 1 base, with 10 bases spanning the gap.

This rearrangement joins TRBV28 to TRBJ2-2; 7 bases align to TRBD1. Trimming cost V 4 bases and J 2 bases; bases outside gene matches: 13. Per the germline V gene, CDR1 is MDHEN and CDR2 is SYDVKM. CDR3 length equals 18 residues. The CDR3 DNA sequence: TGTGCCAGCAGTTCAGACAGGGCTCTAAGGCCTAACACCGGGGAGCTGTTTTTT. Translating gives CASSSDRALRPNTGELFF.

V and J are TRBV19 and TRBJ1-2; D may be TRBD1 (6 bases). The V and J ends lost 1 base and 7 bases respectively, with 13 bases between them. The germline CDR1 and CDR2 sequences are LNHDA and SQIVND (reference sequence). The CDR3 length is 14 residues. The CDR3 is CASSIGGRGAGYTF. CDR3 bases: TGTGCCAGTAGTATAGGAGGCAGGGGTGCTGGCTACACCTTC.

This clone was seen only once. The V and J genes are TRBV9 and TRBJ2-7, with 12 positions matching TRBD2. Unmatched junction bases numbered 7, after V lost 0 bases and J lost 9 bases. There are 15 residues in the CDR3. Germline-derived CDR1 and CDR2 are SGDLS and YYNGEE. Here the CDR3 DNA reads TGTGCCAGCAGCGTAGGGCCTAGCGGGAGGGCCGGGCAGTACTTC. This gives the protein CASSVGPSGRAGQYF. Variable domain in full (rest from reference TRBV9 and TRBJ2-7): DSGVTQTPKHLITATGQRVTLRCSPRSGDLSVYWYQQSLDQGLQFLIQYYNGEERAKGNILERFSAQQFPDLHSELNLSSLELGDSALYFCASSVGPSGRAGQYFGPGTRLTVT.

This chain uses TRBV6-9 with TRBJ1-5; no firm D call. The CDR3 is 17 residues long. V lost 6 bases and J 6 bases, leaving 24 bases between the germline ends. Looked up from germline, CDR1 is MNHGY and CDR2 is SVAAGI. CDR3 nucleotides: TGTGCCAGCAGCCCCAGCGGGGTCACCTGCCCCACTCAGCCCCAGCATTTT. Translation: CASSPSGVTCPTQPQHF.

The V gene is TRBV20-1, the J gene TRBJ2-3, with 8 bases lining up with TRBD1. Germline-derived CDR1 and CDR2 are DFQATT and SNEGSKA (reference sequence). The length of the CDR3 is 11 residues. V shed 6 bases and J 14 bases; nucleotides not matched to a gene: 10. The CDR3 DNA is TGCAGTGCCACCCCAGGGGGCGTTTGGTATTTT. It translates to CSATPGGVWYF.

The J gene is TRBJ1-6, the V gene TRBV27; no clear D. The CDR3 runs to 11 residues. V dropped 8 bases and J dropped 4 bases, with 3 bases sitting between them. Germline CDR1 is MNHEY and CDR2 is SMNVEV (reference sequence). The chain's CDR3 is CASGYNSPLHF. The DNA for the CDR3 is TGTGCCAGCGGATATAATTCACCCCTCCACTTT.

V and J are TRBV19 and TRBJ1-2, with D possibly matching TRBD1 (5 bases). V was shortened by 7 bases and J by 4 bases, with 10 bases between the two germline ends. The CDR3 extends over 12 amino acids. Per germline, CDR1 LNHDA and CDR2 SQIVND (reference sequence). CDR3 in amino acids: CASTHGGYGYTF. The CDR3 DNA reads as TGTGCCAGTACCCATGGGGGCTATGGCTACACCTTC.

The chain recombines TRBV29-1 with TRBJ1-1; D gene unclear. The CDR3 sequence is 10 residues long. V was trimmed by 6 bases and J by 6 bases, leaving 8 bases between them. CDR1 and CDR2 from the germline V gene are SQVTM and ANQGSEA. The CDR3 protein is CSVPGSEAFF. CDR3 in DNA: TGCAGCGTGCCCGGATCTGAAGCTTTCTTT.

In DNA, the CDR3 is TGTGCCAGCAGCTTAGCGGTCATGACTGGCACCGGGGAGCTGTTTTTT. Translating it yields CASSLAVMTGTGELFF. The gene calls are TRBV11-2 and TRBJ2-2; no clear D. The V gene's germline CDR1 is SGHAT and CDR2 FQNNGV. The ends were cut back, 1 base at V and 4 bases at J, with 13 bases in the middle. The CDR3 is made up of 16 amino acids.

J is TRBJ1-3 and V is TRBV5-1; D remains ambiguous. Germline V CDR1 and CDR2: SGHRS, YFSETQ. Between the trimmed V and J ends, which lost 4 bases and 0 bases, there was a span of 8 bases. There are 14 residues in the CDR3. The CDR3 sequence: CASSPTGSGNTIYF. The CDR3 DNA follows: TGCGCCAGCAGCCCGACGGGCTCTGGAAACACCATATATTTT.

The rearrangement links TRBV9 to TRBJ2-7, with a possible D match to TRBD2 (6 bases). V gave up 0 bases and J gave up 0 bases, with 10 bases separating them. The V gene's germline CDR1 is SGDLS and CDR2 YYNGEE. This CDR3 region has 15 residues. This chain's CDR3 is CASSVGSGPSYEQYF. CDR3 coding DNA: TGTGCCAGCAGCGTAGGAAGCGGGCCCTCCTACGAGCAGTACTTC.

This chain joins TRBV27 and TRBJ2-7, with no clear D. This CDR3 spans 17 amino acids. Trimming cost V 1 base and J 3 bases, with 19 bases left between them. Germline V gives CDR1 MNHEY, CDR2 SMNVEV (reference sequence). In DNA form, the CDR3 reads TGTGCCAGCAGTTTATATAGGGTGACCGGACCGTACTACGAGCAGTACTTC. Amino acids: CASSLYRVTGPYYEQYF.

V and J are TRBV4-2 and TRBJ2-1; the match to TRBD2 covers 11 bases. Germline V CDR1 and CDR2: LGHNA, YNFKEQ. J was trimmed by 2 bases and V by 0 bases; bases with no gene match: 15. The CDR3 loop spans 21 amino acids. CDR3 in DNA: TGTGCCAGCAGCCAAGACGATAGACTAGCGGGACCACCCCGTCCCTACAATGAGCAGTTCTTC. As protein: CASSQDDRLAGPPRPYNEQFF.

The V gene is TRBV4-2, the J gene TRBJ2-1, with no clear D. Per the germline V gene, CDR1 is LGHNA and CDR2 is YNFKEQ. V shed 3 bases and J shed 7 bases, with 4 bases lying between them. The CDR3 spans 11 residues. The chain's CDR3 is CASSQGNEQFF. The CDR3 DNA reads as TGTGCCAGCAGCCAGGGGAATGAGCAGTTCTTC.

The chain recombines TRBV11-2 with TRBJ1-3, with D hard to call. CDR1 SGHAT and CDR2 FQNNGV come from the germline V gene. The CDR3 consists of 15 residues. Trimming cost V 5 bases and J 2 bases, with 13 bases left between them. The CDR3 protein is CASSELIGTGNTIYF. The CDR3 nucleotides are TGTGCCAGCAGCGAACTTATAGGAACTGGAAACACCATATATTTT.